This is a list of T cell receptor beta chains from one sample in a study of T cell repertoires in MIS-A myocarditis. Sequenced by immunoSEQ multiplex PCR; TCRdb stores in-frame clones only, minus some. The sample lists 9,500 to 13,000 clones, 80% to 90% occurring once. Material for sequencing was thoracic lymph node tissue obtained at autopsy. Receptors originate from a man aged 18 to 29 with fulminant myocarditis from multisystem inflammatory syndrome in adults (MIS-A) after COVID-19. The CDR3 runs from the conserved cysteine through the conserved F or W. The D gene is left open where the match is weak. For some rows the clone size is stated as once, few or many, or as a class when expanded; others skip it.

>TRBJ2-7|TRBD2|TRBV15|-
CATSREKRGYEQYF
TGTGCCACCAGCAGAGAGAAGCGGGGCTACGAGCAGTACTTC
>TRBJ1-1|-|TRBV20-1|-
CSASGIAEAFF
TGCAGTGCTAGTGGTATAGCTGAAGCTTTCTTT
>TRBJ2-7|-|TRBV7-2|-
CASSSNPWTVDAYEQYF
TGTGCCAGCAGCTCCAATCCTTGGACGGTGGATGCCTACGAGCAGTACTTC
>TRBJ1-1|TRBD1|TRBV5-1|-
CASSKRQGANTEAFF
TGCGCCAGCAGCAAAAGACAGGGGGCGAACACTGAAGCTTTCTTT
>TRBJ2-7|-|TRBV4-3|-
CASSQDSGIVYEQYF
TGCGCCAGCAGCCAAGATTCCGGGATAGTCTACGAGCAGTACTTC
>TRBJ2-2|-|TRBV27|-
CASSPRRANTGELFF
TGTGCCAGCAGTCCACGAAGGGCGAACACCGGGGAGCTGTTTTTT
>TRBJ2-7|-|TRBV9|once
CASSGPLPYEQYF
TGTGCCAGCAGCGGTCCGTTACCTTACGAGCAGTACTTC
>TRBJ2-5|-|TRBV28|-
CASRLRGRKGKETQYF
TGTGCCAGCAGGCTAAGAGGCCGGAAAGGGAAAGAGACCCAGTACTTC
>TRBJ2-5|-|TRBV4-1|-
CASSQGWPGLETQYF
TGCGCCAGCAGCCAAGGGTGGCCAGGGTTGGAGACCCAGTACTTC
>TRBJ1-5|TRBD1|TRBV2|-
CASSWTGGNQPQHF
TGTGCCAGCAGTTGGACAGGGGGGAATCAGCCCCAGCATTTT
>TRBJ2-1|TRBD2|TRBV11-2|-
CASSLVARLAVSGEQFF
TGTGCCAGCAGCTTAGTGGCGAGACTAGCGGTGTCCGGTGAGCAGTTCTTC
>TRBJ1-4|TRBD1|TRBV5-1|-
CASSLGGTGNEKLFF
TGCGCCAGCAGCCTGGGAGGGACAGGGAATGAAAAACTGTTTTTT
>TRBJ2-2|-|TRBV18|-
CASSPRTANTGELFF
TGTGCCAGCTCACCACGGACAGCGAACACCGGGGAGCTGTTTTTT
>TRBJ1-1|-|TRBV2|-
CASSERGGGPGWAFF
TGTGCCAGCAGTGAACGCGGAGGAGGACCTGGCTGGGCTTTCTTT
>TRBJ1-6|-|TRBV3-1/TRBV3-2|-
CASSLQGESPLHF
TGTGCCAGCAGCCTCCAAGGTGAATCACCCCTCCACTTT
>TRBJ1-5|TRBD1|TRBV6-5|-
CASSQTGGGNQPQHF
TGTGCCAGCAGTCAAACAGGGGGCGGTAATCAGCCCCAGCATTTT
>TRBJ1-1|-|TRBV9|-
CASSLPNTEAFF
TGTGCCAGCAGCCTACCAAACACTGAAGCTTTCTTT
>TRBJ1-5|-|TRBV12-5|-
CASGLVTARNQPQHF
TGTGCTAGTGGTTTGGTGACCGCCCGCAATCAGCCCCAGCATTTT
>TRBJ2-5|-|TRBV27|-
CASSTNRFGETQYF
TGTGCCAGCAGCACCAACAGGTTCGGTGAGACCCAGTACTTC
>TRBJ1-1|-|TRBV5-6|-
CASSLLFQGPNTEAFF
TGTGCCAGCAGCTTACTCTTTCAAGGGCCGAACACTGAAGCTTTCTTT